Below, 15 T cell receptor beta chains from the same sample are listed, as sequenced in a study of OX40 agonist ivuxolimab in advanced cancers. Only in-frame clones appear in the TCRdb table, and some are missing; sequencing was by immunoSEQ multiplex PCR. The table records about 76,000 clones, 65% to 90% of them present only once. Sequences were derived from CD4+ or CD8+ T cells sorted from blood, sampled in a trial of the OX40 agonist ivuxolimab. These receptors were collected from an adult with an advanced solid tumor such as melanoma, head and neck, liver or kidney cancer.

V gene TRBV7-9 combines with J gene TRBJ1-2; D is ambiguous. Germline V CDR1 and CDR2: SEHNR, FQNEAQ (reference sequence). This CDR3 spans 13 amino acids. V was clipped by 6 bases and J by 7 bases, with 15 bases between them. This CDR3 is CASRLEVSPGYTF. The CDR3 coding sequence is TGTGCCAGCAGACTGGAGGTCTCACCTGGCTACACCTTC.

The rearrangement links TRBV4-1 to TRBJ1-6, with D possibly matching TRBD1 (5 bases). CDR1 and CDR2 (germline): MGHRA, YSYEKL. V gave up 4 bases and J gave up 10 bases, with 11 bases separating them. CDR3 length: 13 residues. The CDR3 here is CASSPPRDSPLHF. The CDR3 region has the DNA TGCGCCAGCAGCCCCCCCAGGGACTCACCCCTCCACTTT.

The chain combines TRBV6-5 with TRBJ2-1, with 9 bases identical to TRBD2. The ends lost 6 bases at V and 8 bases at J; junction bases unmatched: 11. From germline, CDR1 is MNHEY and CDR2 SVGAGI. The CDR3 has 15 amino acids. The CDR3 nucleotides read TGTGCCAGCAGCACGGAACTAGCGGGCTTCGATGAGCAGTTCTTC. Its translation: CASSTELAGFDEQFF.

This sequence joins TRBV5-4 and TRBJ2-7; TRBD1 is a possible D gene (6 bases). V dropped 4 bases and J dropped 7 bases, with 15 bases sitting between them. Germline-derived CDR1 and CDR2 are SGHNT and YYREEE (reference sequence). This CDR3 comprises 13 residues. CDR3 region: CASSLGGRGEQYF. As DNA, the CDR3 is TGTGCCAGCAGCCTAGGGGGAAGAGGTGAGCAGTACTTC.

The chain is built from TRBV6-6 and TRBJ1-1, with 7 bases aligning to TRBD1. Germline V gene sequence: CDR1 MNHNY, CDR2 SVGAGI (reference sequence). The CDR3 has 16 residues. The J segment lost 1 base and the V segment lost 7 bases, leaving 12 bases of the junction unmatched. The CDR3 region is CASTNPPGQRNTEAFF. CDR3 coding DNA: TGTGCCAGCACCAACCCCCCGGGACAGCGGAACACTGAAGCTTTCTTT.

The J gene is TRBJ1-2, the V gene TRBV6-5, with a possible D match to TRBD1 (5 bases). The V and J ends lost 0 bases and 8 bases respectively, with 13 bases between them. The CDR3 consists of 14 residues. Germline V gene data show CDR1 as MNHEY and CDR2 as SVGAGI. The CDR3 sequence: CASSYSPGLYGYTF. The DNA for the CDR3 is TGTGCCAGCAGTTACTCTCCAGGGTTGTACGGCTACACCTTC.

This chain links TRBV5-6 with TRBJ2-7; the D gene is possibly TRBD2 (6 bases). This CDR3 contains 14 residues. The V gene's germline CDR1 is SGHDT and CDR2 YYEEEE. The V end lost 0 bases, the J end lost 3 bases, and 10 bases lay between the germline ends. The CDR3 loop is CASSLEGGLYEQYF. The CDR3 nucleotides are TGTGCCAGCAGCTTGGAGGGAGGCCTCTACGAGCAGTACTTC.

The chain combines TRBV5-6 with TRBJ1-1; D unresolved. Deletions cut 0 bases from V and 5 bases from J, with 14 bases between. This CDR3 has 15 amino acids. Germline CDR1 reads SGHDT; CDR2 reads YYEEEE. As DNA, the CDR3 is TGTGCCAGCAGCTTGGTGGCTCTGCCGGGGACTGAAGCTTTCTTT. This encodes CASSLVALPGTEAFF. The full variable domain, in which reference TRBV5-6 and TRBJ1-1 provide the parts outside the CDR3, is DAGVTQSPTHLIKTRGQQVTLRCSPKSGHDTVSWYQQALGQGPQFIFQYYEEEERQRGNFPDRFSGHQFPNYSSELNVNALLLGDSALYLCASSLVALPGTEAFFGQGTRLTVV.

This sequence joins TRBV5-5 and TRBJ2-7; D remains ambiguous. Germline CDR1 SGHKS, CDR2 YYEKEE (reference sequence). V gave up 4 bases and J gave up 0 bases, with 14 bases separating them. This CDR3 spans 15 amino acids. The CDR3 DNA sequence: TGTGCCAGCAGCCCGAGCCACTCTAGCTCCTACGAGCAGTACTTC. Translation gives CASSPSHSSSYEQYF.

The chain is built from TRBV6-5 and TRBJ1-2; no clear D gene. Germline V lookup: CDR1 MNHEY, CDR2 SVGAGI. V dropped 0 bases and J dropped 8 bases, with 10 bases sitting between them. The length of the CDR3 is 13 residues. The CDR3 here is CASSYSKGKGYTF. In DNA, the CDR3 is TGTGCCAGCAGTTACTCGAAAGGGAAGGGCTACACCTTC.

V and J are TRBV7-9 and TRBJ2-5, with 7 bases fitting TRBD2. Trimming took 5 bases from V and 4 from J; bases not matched to a gene: 4. Germline lookup yields CDR1 SEHNR and CDR2 FQNEAQ (reference sequence). This CDR3 region has 13 residues. Here the CDR3 reads CASSTGGGETQYF. DNA of the CDR3: TGTGCCAGCAGCACCGGCGGGGGAGAGACCCAGTACTTC.

The rearrangement links TRBV19 to TRBJ2-3; 10 bases map to TRBD2. Trimming took 4 bases from V and 5 from J; bases not matched to a gene: 12. CDR1 and CDR2 from the germline V gene are LNHDA and SQIVND (reference sequence). This CDR3 contains 17 residues. The CDR3, as DNA: TGTGCCAGTAGTACCCCCCAACTAGCGGGGAGCCGAGATACGCAGTATTTT. Protein: CASSTPQLAGSRDTQYF.

The genes are TRBV6-5 and TRBJ2-5, with D unclear. The CDR3 has 15 amino acids. The germline V gene encodes CDR1 MNHEY and CDR2 SVGAGI. Deletions cut 6 bases from V and 5 bases from J, with 19 bases between. The CDR3 DNA reads TGTGCCAGCAGCCCCTACGGACGTCTCGGGGAGACCCAGTACTTC. Its protein is CASSPYGRLGETQYF.

The chain couples TRBV7-2 to TRBJ1-6, with 7 bases that match TRBD1. V trimming: 5 bases; J trimming: 4 bases; junction bases outside the gene matches: 2. Germline CDR1 is SGHTA and CDR2 is FQGNSA. This CDR3 region has 14 residues. The CDR3: CASSPGQYNSPLHF. The CDR3 DNA is TGTGCCAGCAGCCCGGGACAGTATAATTCACCCCTCCACTTT.

The chain has TRBV5-1 and TRBJ1-3, with no clear D. The CDR3 sequence is 15 residues long. With 4 bases removed from V and 0 bases from J, the gap between germline ends came to 11 bases. Germline assignment: CDR1 SGHRS and CDR2 YFSETQ. The CDR3, as DNA: TGCGCCAGCAGCACCCTCGGCTTCTCTGGAAACACCATATATTTT. Translated, it gives CASSTLGFSGNTIYF. Full variable domain (remainder filled in from reference TRBV5-1 and TRBJ1-3): KAGVTQTPRYLIKTRGQQVTLSCSPISGHRSVSWYQQTPGQGLQFLFEYFSETQRNKGNFPGRFSGRQFSNSRSEMNVSTLELGDSALYLCASSTLGFSGNTIYFGEGSWLTVV.